The clone carrying this T cell receptor (beta chain) was seen only a few times. This sample stems from a study of T cells in Graves' hyperthyroidism and ophthalmopathy. CDR3 size: 22 residues. J was trimmed by 1 base and V by 2 bases; bases with no gene match: 19. Germline V lookup: CDR1 SGHRS, CDR2 YFSETQ. The investigators amplified TCR beta CDR3 regions from RNA transcripts. The HTBI set primed first-round TCR CDR3 RT-PCR. TCRdb re-called the multiplex PCR reads through MiXCR, storing one row per CDR3 protein. The repertoire holds more than 500,000 distinct CDR3 sequences, roughly 16% seen once, with roughly 29% in the top ten.

This TCR came from a woman younger than 45 with Graves' ophthalmopathy. Sequenced input: blood. The chain combines TRBV5-1 with TRBJ2-4; TRBD2 matches 12 bases. In DNA form, the CDR3 reads TGCGCCAGCAGCTTCCGAGGCCGGGATCTAGCGGGAGGGCCCGTGGCCAAAAACATTCAGTACTTC. This sequence encodes CASSFRGRDLAGGPVAKNIQYF.